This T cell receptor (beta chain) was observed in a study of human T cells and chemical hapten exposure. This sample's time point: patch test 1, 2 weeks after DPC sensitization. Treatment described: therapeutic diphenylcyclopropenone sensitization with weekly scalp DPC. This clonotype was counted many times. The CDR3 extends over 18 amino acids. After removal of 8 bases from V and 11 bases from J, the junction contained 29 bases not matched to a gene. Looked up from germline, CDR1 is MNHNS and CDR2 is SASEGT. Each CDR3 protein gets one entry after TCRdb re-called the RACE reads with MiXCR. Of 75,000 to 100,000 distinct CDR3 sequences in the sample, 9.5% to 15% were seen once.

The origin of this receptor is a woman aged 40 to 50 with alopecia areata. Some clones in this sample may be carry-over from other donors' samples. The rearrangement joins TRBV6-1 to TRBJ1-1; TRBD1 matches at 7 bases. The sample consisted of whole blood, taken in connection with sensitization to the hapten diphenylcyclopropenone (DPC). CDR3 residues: CASRHLPGRRGKQGSAFF. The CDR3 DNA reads TGTGCCAGCCGCCACTTGCCGGGACGTCGGGGAAAACAGGGGAGCGCTTTCTTT.